Following are 5 T cell receptor beta chains from one sample sequenced in a study of CXCR3-negative and CXCR3-positive naive CD8 T cells. Researchers prepared the TRB cDNA libraries using 5' RACE with UMI labels. For each CDR3 protein, TCRdb gives one entry from its re-call of the 5' RACE reads, without DNA. This listing includes 30,000 to 40,000 distinct CDR3 sequences. Sequenced material: memory CD8+ T cells from blood. The receptors were sampled from a human donor in good health. Some clones in this sample may be carry-over from other donors' samples.

CDR3 region: CAIRGDNQETQYF. This rearrangement joins TRBV10-3 to TRBJ2-5; the D call from TCRdb, TRBD1, cannot be confirmed without DNA. This CDR3 has 13 residues. The germline CDR1 and CDR2 sequences are ENHRY and SYGVKD.

The chain has TRBV7-2 and TRBJ2-7. This CDR3 has 14 amino acids. Germline assignment: CDR1 SGHTA and CDR2 FQGNSA. This chain's CDR3 is CASSLDGYSYEQYF.

V usage is TRBV28 and J usage is TRBJ1-1; the D call from TCRdb, TRBD1, cannot be confirmed without DNA. The CDR3 is 13 residues long. Germline values: CDR1 MDHEN, CDR2 SYDVKM. Here the CDR3 reads CASSLGWGTEAFF.

J is TRBJ2-1 and V is TRBV3-1; TCRdb outputs TRBD2, but without DNA this stays unchecked. The germline CDR1 and CDR2 sequences are LGHDT and YNNKEL (reference sequence). CDR3 size: 14 residues. The CDR3 sequence: CASSRPPGGSEQFF.

This chain joins TRBV29-1 and TRBJ2-4; as DNA is missing, the TRBD1 call by TCRdb cannot be tested. Germline V gives CDR1 SQVTM, CDR2 ANQGSEA. This CDR3 comprises 11 residues. The CDR3 is CSIMRDNIQYF.